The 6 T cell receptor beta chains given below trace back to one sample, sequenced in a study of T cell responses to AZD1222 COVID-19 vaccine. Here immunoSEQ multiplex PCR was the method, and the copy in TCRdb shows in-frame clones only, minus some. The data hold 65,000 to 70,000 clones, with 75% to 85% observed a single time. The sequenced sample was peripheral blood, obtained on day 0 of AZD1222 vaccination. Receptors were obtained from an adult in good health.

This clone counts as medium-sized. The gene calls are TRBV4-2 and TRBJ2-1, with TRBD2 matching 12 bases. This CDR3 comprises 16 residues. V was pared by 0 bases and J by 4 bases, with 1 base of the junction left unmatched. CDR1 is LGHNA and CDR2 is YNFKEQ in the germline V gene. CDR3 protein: CASSQDGTSGYNEQFF. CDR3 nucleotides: TGTGCCAGCAGCCAAGATGGGACTAGCGGGTACAATGAGCAGTTCTTC.

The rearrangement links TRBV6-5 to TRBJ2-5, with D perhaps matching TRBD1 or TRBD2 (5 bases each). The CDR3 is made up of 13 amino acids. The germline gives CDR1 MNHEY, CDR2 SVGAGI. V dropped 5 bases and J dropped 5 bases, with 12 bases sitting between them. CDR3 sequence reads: CASSLGARETQYF. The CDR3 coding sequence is TGTGCCAGCAGTCTCGGGGCGCGGGAGACCCAGTACTTC.

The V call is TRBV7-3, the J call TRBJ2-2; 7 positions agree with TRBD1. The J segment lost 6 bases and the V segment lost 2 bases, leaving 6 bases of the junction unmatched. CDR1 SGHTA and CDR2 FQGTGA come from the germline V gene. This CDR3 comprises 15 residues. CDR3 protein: CASSLPRGQSGELFF. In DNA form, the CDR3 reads TGTGCCAGCAGCTTACCCCGGGGACAGTCCGGGGAGCTGTTTTTT.

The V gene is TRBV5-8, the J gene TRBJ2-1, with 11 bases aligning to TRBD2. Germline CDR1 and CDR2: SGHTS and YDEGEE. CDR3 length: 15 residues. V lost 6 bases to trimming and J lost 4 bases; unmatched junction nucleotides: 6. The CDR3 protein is CASTPGTSGYNEQFF. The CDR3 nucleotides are TGTGCCAGCACCCCCGGGACTAGCGGTTACAATGAGCAGTTCTTC.

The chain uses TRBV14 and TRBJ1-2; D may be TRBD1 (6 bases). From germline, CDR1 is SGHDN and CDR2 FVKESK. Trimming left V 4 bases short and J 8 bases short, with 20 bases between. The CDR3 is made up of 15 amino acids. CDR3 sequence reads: CASSPTLGGFLGYTF. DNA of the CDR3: TGTGCCAGCAGCCCTACCCTCGGGGGCTTTTTGGGCTACACCTTC. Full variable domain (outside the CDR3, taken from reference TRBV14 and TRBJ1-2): EAGVTQFPSHSVIEKGQTVTLRCDPISGHDNLYWYRRVMGKEIKFLLHFVKESKQDESGMPNNRFLAERTGGTYSTLKVQPAELEDSGVYFCASSPTLGGFLGYTFGSGTRLTVV.

CDR3 protein: CAWSQGGVNEQFF. The CDR3 DNA reads as TGTGCCTGGAGTCAGGGGGGGGTTAATGAGCAGTTCTTC. The chain uses TRBV30 and TRBJ2-1; TRBD1 or TRBD2 may be the D gene (7 bases each). Trimming left V 2 bases short and J 7 bases short, with 12 bases between. Germline values: CDR1 GTSNPN, CDR2 SVGIG (reference sequence). This CDR3 contains 13 residues.